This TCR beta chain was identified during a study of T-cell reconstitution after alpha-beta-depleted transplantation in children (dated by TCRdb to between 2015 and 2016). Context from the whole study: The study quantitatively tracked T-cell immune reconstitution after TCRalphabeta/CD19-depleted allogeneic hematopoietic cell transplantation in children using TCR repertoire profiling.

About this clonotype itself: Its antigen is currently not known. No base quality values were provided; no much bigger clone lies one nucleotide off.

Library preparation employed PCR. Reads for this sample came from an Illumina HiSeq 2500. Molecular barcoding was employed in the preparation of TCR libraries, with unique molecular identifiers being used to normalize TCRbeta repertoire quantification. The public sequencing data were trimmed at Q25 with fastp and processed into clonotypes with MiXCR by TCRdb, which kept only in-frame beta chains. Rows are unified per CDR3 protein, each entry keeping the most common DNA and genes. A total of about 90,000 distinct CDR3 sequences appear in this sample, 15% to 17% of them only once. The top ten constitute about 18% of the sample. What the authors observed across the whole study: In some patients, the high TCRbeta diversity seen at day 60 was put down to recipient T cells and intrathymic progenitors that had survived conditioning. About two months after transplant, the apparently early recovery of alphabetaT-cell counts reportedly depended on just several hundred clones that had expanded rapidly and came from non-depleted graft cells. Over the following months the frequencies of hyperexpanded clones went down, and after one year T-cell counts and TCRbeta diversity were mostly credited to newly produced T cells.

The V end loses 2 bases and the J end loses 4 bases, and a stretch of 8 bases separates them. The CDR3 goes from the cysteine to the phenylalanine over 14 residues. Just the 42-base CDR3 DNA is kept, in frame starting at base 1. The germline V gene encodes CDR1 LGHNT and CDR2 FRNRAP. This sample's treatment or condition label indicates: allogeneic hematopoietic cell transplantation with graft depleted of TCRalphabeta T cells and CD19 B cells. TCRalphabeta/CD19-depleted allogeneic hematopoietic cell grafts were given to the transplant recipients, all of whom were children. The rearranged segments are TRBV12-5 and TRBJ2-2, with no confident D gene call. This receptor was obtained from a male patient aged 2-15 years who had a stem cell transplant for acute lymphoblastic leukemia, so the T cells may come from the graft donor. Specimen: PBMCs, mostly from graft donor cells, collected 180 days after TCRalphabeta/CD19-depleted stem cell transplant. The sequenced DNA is TGTGCTAGTGGTTTGCCTACTTCCACCGGGGAGCTGTTTTTT. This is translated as CASGLPTSTGELFF.